This entry lists 31 T cell receptor beta chains sequenced from one sample in a study of blood T cell repertoires in COVID-19. TCRdb's copy holds only in-frame clones and misses some; the assay was immunoSEQ multiplex PCR. Among about 42,000 clones listed, 90% were seen once. Material for sequencing was peripheral blood. These receptors all stem from a man aged 70-80 years with active COVID-19.

The CDR3 nucleotides are TGTGCCAGCAGTCCCGACTCCGGCGAGCAGTACTTC. As protein: CASSPDSGEQYF. This chain joins TRBV28 and TRBJ2-7; no firm D call. The germline gives CDR1 MDHEN, CDR2 SYDVKM. Trimming shortened V by 5 bases and J by 6 bases, and 11 bases separated the two germline ends. This CDR3 spans 12 amino acids.

V is TRBV7-8 and J is TRBJ1-4; D gene ambiguous. Germline V gene sequence: CDR1 SGHVS, CDR2 FQNEAQ. This CDR3 is 14 amino acids long. Between the trimmed V and J ends, which lost 1 base and 4 bases, there was a span of 7 bases. CDR3 bases: TGTGCCAGCAGCTTAGGTCTTCGTAATGAAAAACTGTTTTTT. Translated, it gives CASSLGLRNEKLFF.

J is TRBJ1-5 and V is TRBV15; maybe TRBD1 (5 bases). Germline V CDR1 and CDR2: LNHNV, YYDKDF (reference sequence). The CDR3 totals 17 residues. V lost 4 bases and J lost 0, with 16 bases in between. CDR3 protein: CATSMGLQIHSNQPQHF. CDR3 in DNA: TGTGCCACCAGCATGGGACTACAAATCCATAGCAATCAGCCCCAGCATTTT.

V usage is TRBV19 and J usage is TRBJ1-1, with a possible D match to TRBD1 (6 bases). V lost 4 bases to trimming and J lost 1 base, with 13 bases between them. CDR1 LNHDA and CDR2 SQIVND come from the germline V gene (reference sequence). CDR3 length equals 15 residues. CDR3 bases: TGTGCCAGTAGTAAAGGTCGGGGGGCGAACACTGAAGCTTTCTTT. Its protein is CASSKGRGANTEAFF.

The V gene is TRBV6-4, the J gene TRBJ1-5; D ambiguous. The V end was cut by 5 bases, the J end by 0 bases, with 5 bases between. The CDR3 totals 13 residues. CDR1 and CDR2 from the germline V gene are MRHNA and SNTAGT. For the CDR3, the DNA is TGTGCCAGCAGTCCTAATAGCAATCAGCCCCAGCATTTT. This gives the protein CASSPNSNQPQHF.

The genes are TRBV10-3 and TRBJ2-5, with D possibly being TRBD1 (5 bases). The germline CDR1 and CDR2 sequences are ENHRY and SYGVKD. V was pared by 4 bases and J by 5 bases, with 11 bases between. The CDR3 extends over 13 amino acids. CDR3 amino acids: CAISGQLGETQYF. The CDR3 nucleotides read TGTGCCATCAGTGGACAGTTGGGGGAGACCCAGTACTTC.

The chain combines TRBV7-2 with TRBJ2-5; D uncertain. The CDR3 spans 13 residues. The V gene lost 4 bases and the J gene lost 2 bases, with 8 bases spanning the gap. Germline values: CDR1 SGHTA, CDR2 FQGNSA. CDR3 loop: CASSSYSQETQYF. In DNA form, the CDR3 reads TGTGCCAGCAGCTCCTACTCTCAAGAGACCCAGTACTTC.

CDR3 region: CASSLEGGIGNQPQHF. CDR3 nucleotide sequence: TGTGCCAGCAGCTTAGAAGGGGGCATCGGCAATCAGCCCCAGCATTTT. The chain employs TRBV7-9 and TRBJ1-5, with TRBD1 matching 7 bases. Trimming cost V 1 base and J 2 bases; bases outside gene matches: 5. The CDR3 extends over 16 amino acids. Looked up from germline, CDR1 is SEHNR and CDR2 is FQNEAQ (reference sequence). The full variable domain, with the rest looked up from reference TRBV7-9 and TRBJ1-5, is DTGVSQNPRHKITKRGQNVTFRCDPISEHNRLYWYRQTLGQGPEFLTYFQNEAQLEKSRLLSDRFSAERPKGSFSTLEIQRTEQGDSAMYLCASSLEGGIGNQPQHFGDGTRLSIL.

This clone has a handful of counts. This chain uses TRBV7-8 with TRBJ2-7, with D hard to call. The CDR3 is 12 residues long. V lost 5 bases and J 7 bases, leaving 12 bases between the germline ends. Germline V CDR1 and CDR2: SGHVS, FQNEAQ. The CDR3 nucleotides read TGTGCCAGCAGCCTCGATCTACGGGAGCAGTACTTC. Translation gives CASSLDLREQYF.

The genes are TRBV2 and TRBJ2-7; possibly TRBD2 for D (6 bases). V dropped 6 bases and J dropped 2 bases, with 17 bases sitting between them. Germline-derived CDR1 and CDR2 are SNHLY and FYNNEI. CDR3 size: 15 residues. CDR3 nucleotides: TGTGCCAGCAGCGCGGGTCGCGGGAACACCTACGAGCAGTACTTC. It is translated as CASSAGRGNTYEQYF.

This clone appeared a single time. The chain recombines TRBV30 with TRBJ2-7, with TRBD1 matching 7 bases. The V gene end was trimmed by 1 base and the J gene end by 5 bases; junction bases not matched to a gene: 2. This CDR3 region has 12 residues. The germline V gene encodes CDR1 GTSNPN and CDR2 SVGIG (reference sequence). The CDR3 nucleotides read TGTGCCTGGAGTGCGACAGGGCACGAGCAGTACTTC. It codes for CAWSATGHEQYF.

The V and J genes are TRBV7-9 and TRBJ2-2; D might be TRBD2 (6 bases). Per the germline V gene, CDR1 is SEHNR and CDR2 is FQNEAQ (reference sequence). The CDR3 loop spans 16 amino acids. Between the trimmed V and J ends, which lost 1 base and 2 bases, there was a span of 11 bases. For the CDR3, the DNA is TGTGCCAGCAGCTTAGTTGGCGGGATTAACACCGGGGAGCTGTTTTTT. It specifies CASSLVGGINTGELFF.

This chain joins TRBV5-8 and TRBJ2-1; 11 nucleotides align to TRBD2. Germline V gene sequence: CDR1 SGHTS, CDR2 YDEGEE. The CDR3 contains 15 residues. J lost 8 bases, V lost 0 bases, and 4 bases had no gene match. In DNA, the CDR3 is TGTGCCAGCAGCTTGGGGCTAGCGGGGGGCCATGAGCAGTTCTTC. Its translation: CASSLGLAGGHEQFF.

This rearrangement joins TRBV23-1 to TRBJ2-3, with D possibly TRBD2 on 5 matching bases. TRBV23-1 is given ORF status, its function remaining uncertain. The CDR3 consists of 15 residues. The V and J ends lost 3 bases and 4 bases respectively, with 14 bases between them. The CDR3 loop is CASSHLAPRADTQYF. The CDR3 nucleotides read TGCGCCAGCAGTCATCTAGCACCGAGGGCAGATACGCAGTATTTT.

The chain recombines TRBV18 with TRBJ2-1; TRBD2 aligns across 9 bases. This CDR3 is 17 amino acids long. V trimming: 5 bases; J trimming: 1 base; junction bases outside the gene matches: 9. Per the germline V gene, CDR1 is KGHSH and CDR2 is LQKENI. The DNA for the CDR3 is TGTGCCAGCTCATTAACTAGCGGGCCGAGTTCCTACAATGAGCAGTTCTTC. Translating gives CASSLTSGPSSYNEQFF.

The rearrangement uses TRBV27 and TRBJ1-5; possible D gene TRBD1, 5 bases. CDR1 is MNHEY and CDR2 is SMNVEV in the germline V gene (reference sequence). The CDR3 has 14 amino acids. Between the trimmed V and J ends, which lost 4 bases and 7 bases, there was a span of 14 bases. DNA of the CDR3: TGTGCCAGCAGTTCTTTCGGGGGTAACCAGCCCCAGCATTTT. Residues: CASSSFGGNQPQHF.

This clone was counted a few times. This chain joins TRBV28 and TRBJ1-5, with D tentatively TRBD1 (5 bases). Trimming pared 1 base from V and 6 bases from J, leaving 13 bases between. Looked up from germline, CDR1 is MDHEN and CDR2 is SYDVKM. This CDR3 spans 15 amino acids. CDR3 amino acids: CASSLLWGGGQPQHF. CDR3 sequence (DNA): TGTGCCAGCAGTTTATTATGGGGCGGGGGTCAGCCCCAGCATTTT.

The gene calls are TRBV6-6 and TRBJ1-6; perhaps TRBD1 as D (5 bases). The CDR3 has 15 amino acids. Germline V gives CDR1 MNHNY, CDR2 SVGAGI (reference sequence). Trimming left V 0 bases short and J 6 bases short, with 9 bases between. CDR3 in DNA: TGTGCCAGCAGTTACTCGTCAGGGTCTAATTCACCCCTCCACTTT. Translating gives CASSYSSGSNSPLHF.

The chain is built from TRBV7-8 and TRBJ2-4, with 10 positions matching TRBD1. V was clipped by 5 bases and J by 6 bases; unmatched bases: 10. Germline V CDR1 and CDR2: SGHVS, FQNEAQ. CDR3 size: 16 residues. CDR3 nucleotide sequence: TGTGCCAGCAGCCTCCAACGACAGGGGGCGAGAAACATTCAGTACTTC. Its protein is CASSLQRQGARNIQYF.

The chain joins TRBV5-1 to TRBJ2-7, with no clear D. The CDR3 sequence is 13 residues long. The V and J ends lost 1 base and 3 bases respectively, with 8 bases between them. Germline V CDR1 and CDR2: SGHRS, YFSETQ. The CDR3: CASSLHRGYEQYF. The CDR3 DNA sequence: TGCGCCAGCAGCTTGCACCGCGGCTACGAGCAGTACTTC.

This rearrangement joins TRBV9 to TRBJ1-4, with TRBD1 identical over 7 bases. CDR3 length: 15 residues. Germline V gives CDR1 SGDLS, CDR2 YYNGEE. The ends lost 4 bases at V and 2 bases at J; junction bases unmatched: 5. CDR3 sequence reads: CASSRQGATNEKLFF. The CDR3 coding sequence is TGTGCCAGCAGCCGACAGGGAGCCACTAATGAAAAACTGTTTTTT.

The chain carries TRBV5-1 and TRBJ2-7; 12 bases are shared with TRBD2. The germline V gene has CDR1 SGHRS and CDR2 YFSETQ. Unmatched junction bases numbered 5, after V lost 4 bases and J lost 3 bases. The CDR3 covers 15 residues. The CDR3, as DNA: TGCGCCAGCAGCGGCGGGACTAGCGGGCGCTACGAGCAGTACTTC. It translates to CASSGGTSGRYEQYF.

This chain connects TRBV4-2 to TRBJ2-5; unclear D gene. V shed 0 bases and J shed 2 bases, with 10 bases lying between them. The CDR3 loop spans 15 amino acids. Germline V lookup: CDR1 LGHNA, CDR2 YNFKEQ. The CDR3, as DNA: TGTGCCAGCAGCCAAGATCGGTCGGGTCAAGAGACCCAGTACTTC. It translates to CASSQDRSGQETQYF.

CDR3 bases: TGTGCCAGCAGCCCCCTTAGGGGTAGCGGGAGGGGAGAGACCCAGTACTTC. Residues: CASSPLRGSGRGETQYF. This chain uses TRBV5-4 with TRBJ2-5; 11 bases match TRBD2. Germline CDR1 reads SGHNT; CDR2 reads YYREEE (reference sequence). The CDR3 consists of 17 residues. J was trimmed by 4 bases and V by 4 bases; bases with no gene match: 12.

The chain employs TRBV5-1 and TRBJ2-7; 7 bases fit TRBD2. V lost 4 bases, J lost 3 bases, and 1 base stayed unmatched. CDR1 SGHRS and CDR2 YFSETQ come from the germline V gene. The CDR3 has 12 amino acids. The CDR3 DNA follows: TGCGCCAGCAGCAGGGACTACTACGAGCAGTACTTC. Translated, it gives CASSRDYYEQYF.

The V call is TRBV27, the J call TRBJ2-1, with TRBD2 identical over 11 bases. CDR1 and CDR2 from the germline V gene are MNHEY and SMNVEV (reference sequence). The CDR3 covers 14 residues. Trimming cost V 6 bases and J 6 bases; bases outside gene matches: 4. The CDR3 sequence: CASRLAGVGNEQFF. The CDR3 DNA reads as TGTGCCAGCAGACTAGCGGGAGTCGGCAATGAGCAGTTCTTC.

This clone has a single count. The genes are TRBV6-5 and TRBJ2-2, with 10 bases identical to TRBD2. Germline CDR1 MNHEY, CDR2 SVGAGI. The junction had 8 bases not matched to a gene; V was cut back by 4 bases and J by 6 bases. This CDR3 spans 16 amino acids. The CDR3 protein is CASSFLAGVRPGELFF. Written as DNA, the CDR3 is TGTGCCAGCAGTTTTCTAGCGGGAGTAAGGCCCGGGGAGCTGTTTTTT.

The chain links TRBV7-9 to TRBJ1-2; D might be TRBD1 (5 bases). The CDR3 extends over 13 amino acids. Germline values: CDR1 SEHNR, CDR2 FQNEAQ (reference sequence). The V gene lost 11 bases and the J gene lost 14 bases, with 27 bases spanning the gap. The CDR3 nucleotides read TGTGCCGGTGGACAAGGTACTATGGCTACGGAAACCTTC. Amino acid sequence: CAGGQGTMATETF. The whole variable domain, filled in from reference TRBV7-9 and TRBJ1-2, reads DTGVSQNPRHKITKRGQNVTFRCDPISEHNRLYWYRQTLGQGPEFLTYFQNEAQLEKSRLLSDRFSAERPKGSFSTLEIQRTEQGDSAMYLCAGGQGTMATETFGSGTRLTVV.

The chain couples TRBV11-3 to TRBJ1-3; unclear D gene. V was shortened by 6 bases and J by 1 base, with 7 bases between the two germline ends. The CDR3 spans 13 residues. CDR1 and CDR2 (germline): SGHNT, YENEEA. In DNA, the CDR3 is TGTGCCAGCAGTAGCAGTTCTGGAAACACCATATATTTT. This encodes CASSSSSGNTIYF.

The chain recombines TRBV5-1 with TRBJ2-1; 7 bases are shared with TRBD2. The germline V gene encodes CDR1 SGHRS and CDR2 YFSETQ. The CDR3 covers 16 residues. V shed 0 bases and J 4 bases; nucleotides not matched to a gene: 7. The CDR3 reads CASSLAVVAGYNEQFF. The DNA of the CDR3 is TGCGCCAGCAGCTTGGCCGTGGTAGCGGGTTACAATGAGCAGTTCTTC.

The chain combines TRBV7-8 with TRBJ1-5; D is possibly TRBD1 (6 bases). Germline values: CDR1 SGHVS, CDR2 FQNEAQ. Between the trimmed V and J ends, which lost 1 base and 2 bases, there was a span of 12 bases. This CDR3 is 16 amino acids long. The DNA for the CDR3 is TGTGCCAGCAGCTTAGACGGGGGGCGAGGCAATCAGCCCCAGCATTTT. This gives the protein CASSLDGGRGNQPQHF.